The sequence of this T cell receptor beta chain was determined in a study of T-cell memory formation after mild COVID-19. TCRdb passed the 5' RACE reads through MiXCR, listing each CDR3 protein once. In the table there are fewer than 450,000 distinct CDR3 sequences, about 24% of which are singletons. Study results and caveats: Largely, contracting CD4+ clones fell within CM and EM, and contracting CD8+ clones within EMRA.

Per the germline V gene, CDR1 is MGHRA and CDR2 is YSYEKL. This CDR3 has 14 residues. The V end was cut by 6 bases, the J end by 2 bases, with 13 bases between. As concerns this clonotype: Its matching antigen is unknown.

The sequenced sample was PBMCs or a T cell subset sorted from them (not recorded which). This rearrangement joins TRBV4-1 to TRBJ2-5; D perhaps matches TRBD2 (6 bases). The receptor comes from an adult woman who had mild COVID-19 (a few samples of this study predate the infection). Cell type and time point are not known. The CDR3 loop reads CASSPTGVQETQYF. CDR3 nucleotides: TGCGCCAGCAGTCCCACGGGAGTTCAAGAGACCCAGTACTTC.